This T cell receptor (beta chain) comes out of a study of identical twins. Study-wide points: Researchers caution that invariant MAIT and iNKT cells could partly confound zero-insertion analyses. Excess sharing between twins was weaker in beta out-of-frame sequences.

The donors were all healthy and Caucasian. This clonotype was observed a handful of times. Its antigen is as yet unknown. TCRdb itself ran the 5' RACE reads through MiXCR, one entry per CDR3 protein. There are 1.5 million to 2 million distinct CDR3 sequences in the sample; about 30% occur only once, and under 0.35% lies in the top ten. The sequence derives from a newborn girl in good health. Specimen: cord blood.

The DNA for the CDR3 is TGCAGTGCTAGACCGGGAGAGACCCAGTACTTC. This sequence encodes CSARPGETQYF. V usage is TRBV20-1 and J usage is TRBJ2-5; D is ambiguous. Germline V gene data show CDR1 as DFQATT and CDR2 as SNEGSKA (reference sequence). The V end lost 2 bases, the J end lost 4 bases, and 5 bases lay between the germline ends. This CDR3 is 11 amino acids long.